This T cell receptor beta chain came from a study of blood T cells in healthy people across ages. CDR1 and CDR2 from the germline V gene are SNHLY and FYNNEI. The CDR3 runs to 15 residues. With 2 bases removed from V and 1 base from J, the gap between germline ends came to 11 bases. This clonotype was seen many times. Through a sample-barcoded 5' primer and a J-beta primer mix, a second PCR was run for roughly 6 to 12 cycles. Each CDR3 protein gets one entry after TCRdb re-called the 5' RACE reads with MiXCR. Among about 1 million distinct CDR3 sequences listed, 45% were seen once. No fewer than 5.5 micrograms of total RNA were isolated from every sample.

The chain recombines TRBV2 with TRBJ1-1; a possible D gene is TRBD1 (5 bases). The receptor comes from a woman between 55 and 75 years old in good health. Source material: blood. CDR3 sequence reads: CASSEPPGGNTEAFF. The CDR3 nucleotides read TGTGCCAGCAGTGAACCTCCGGGGGGGAACACTGAAGCTTTCTTT.